The 16 T cell receptor beta chains presented below share a single source sample, sequenced in a study of blood T cell repertoires in COVID-19. Data came from immunoSEQ multiplex PCR; TCRdb stores just in-frame clones and leaves some out. The sample carries about 440,000 clones, about 91% recorded once. Sequenced input: peripheral blood. The receptors originated from a woman in her forties or fifties with COVID-19, enrolled during active disease.

The CDR3 DNA follows: TGTGCCAGCTGGGAAGGGGGCGGTCAGCCCCAGCATTTT. Amino acids: CASWEGGGQPQHF. This chain joins TRBV2 and TRBJ1-5, with 7 nucleotides matching TRBD1. With 8 bases clipped from V and 6 bases from J, the junction kept 7 bases outside the gene matches. From germline, CDR1 is SNHLY and CDR2 FYNNEI. The CDR3 is made up of 13 amino acids. Combining the CDR3 with reference TRBV2 and TRBJ1-5 gives the whole variable domain EPEVTQTPSHQVTQMGQEVILRCVPISNHLYFYWYRQILGQKVEFLVSFYNNEISEKSEIFDDQFSVERPDGSNFTLKIRSTKLEDSAMYFCASWEGGGQPQHFGDGTRLSIL.

As concerns this clone: This same CDR3 is encoded by further DNA sequences in the sample. J is TRBJ2-7 and V is TRBV5-1; D ambiguous. CDR1 and CDR2 from the germline V gene are SGHRS and YFSETQ. The CDR3 has 12 amino acids. V was pared by 3 bases and J by 0 bases, with 4 bases between. This chain's CDR3 is CASSSSSYEQYF. In DNA, the CDR3 is TGCGCCAGCAGCTCGTCCTCCTACGAGCAGTACTTC.

The genes are TRBV11-2 and TRBJ1-1, with D unclear. Per the germline V gene, CDR1 is SGHAT and CDR2 is FQNNGV. V lost 5 bases and J lost 2, with 9 bases in between. CDR3 length: 13 residues. The CDR3 DNA reads as TGTGCCAGCAGCCCCCGGAGAAACACTGAAGCTTTCTTT. This translates into CASSPRRNTEAFF.

The J gene is TRBJ1-1, the V gene TRBV6-5, with D hard to call. Per germline, CDR1 MNHEY and CDR2 SVGAGI. Trimming cost V 8 bases and J 1 base, with 2 bases left between them. The CDR3 loop spans 10 amino acids. The CDR3 nucleotides are TGTGCCAGCCGGAACACTGAAGCTTTCTTT. It yields the protein CASRNTEAFF.

The chain links TRBV9 to TRBJ1-4; D may be TRBD1 (6 bases). CDR3 size: 16 residues. CDR1 and CDR2 (germline): SGDLS, YYNGEE. V lost 5 bases and J 3 bases, leaving 17 bases between the germline ends. In DNA form, the CDR3 reads TGTGCCAGCAGGTATCCAGGGGTTAGGGCTAATGAAAAACTGTTTTTT. This gives the protein CASRYPGVRANEKLFF.

V usage is TRBV6-1 and J usage is TRBJ1-1; 7 bases line up with TRBD1. Germline-derived CDR1 and CDR2 are MNHNS and SASEGT. The CDR3 consists of 14 residues. J was trimmed by 7 bases and V by 0 bases; bases with no gene match: 5. CDR3 nucleotides: TGTGCCAGCAGTGAAGCGGGAAGGGGGCGTGAAGCTTTCTTT. This encodes CASSEAGRGREAFF.

The V and J genes are TRBV6-5 and TRBJ2-7; TRBD2 aligns across 9 bases. The J segment lost 2 bases and the V segment lost 5 bases, leaving 4 bases of the junction unmatched. This CDR3 is 14 amino acids long. The germline V gene encodes CDR1 MNHEY and CDR2 SVGAGI. The chain's CDR3 is CASSLLAGAYEQYF. The CDR3 DNA follows: TGTGCCAGCAGTCTATTAGCGGGAGCCTACGAGCAGTACTTC.

J is TRBJ2-7 and V is TRBV11-1; 7 bases map to TRBD1. The ends lost 9 bases at V and 6 bases at J; junction bases unmatched: 20. CDR1 is SGHAT, CDR2 FQDESV, per germline (reference sequence). The CDR3 is made up of 16 amino acids. The chain's CDR3 is CASSLLPGQRGAEQYF. CDR3 in DNA: TGTGCCAGTTCCCTCTTACCGGGACAGAGGGGTGCCGAGCAGTACTTC.

In this sample, this clone turned up many times. In nucleotides, the CDR3 is TGTGCCAGCAGCCCGACAGGGGGCGCGAGCTCCTACGAGCAGTACTTC. Protein product: CASSPTGGASSYEQYF. V is TRBV5-4 and J is TRBJ2-7, with 10 bases lining up with TRBD1. Germline V gene lookup returns CDR1 SGHNT and CDR2 YYREEE (reference sequence). This CDR3 is 16 amino acids long. The V segment lost 4 bases and the J segment 0 bases; nucleotides outside the gene matches: 7.

This rearrangement joins TRBV2 to TRBJ1-2, with a weak D call TRBD1 (6 bases). The CDR3 sequence is 14 residues long. The V and J ends lost 0 bases and 3 bases respectively, with 8 bases between them. Germline V gene lookup returns CDR1 SNHLY and CDR2 FYNNEI. This CDR3 is CASSEAHRDYGYTF. CDR3 DNA sequence: TGTGCCAGCAGTGAAGCGCACAGGGACTATGGCTACACCTTC.

The chain joins TRBV2 to TRBJ1-2; D is possibly TRBD1 (6 bases). Germline V lookup: CDR1 SNHLY, CDR2 FYNNEI. V lost 7 bases, J lost 7 bases, and 13 bases lay in between. The CDR3 covers 12 residues. CDR3 coding DNA: TGTGCCAGCACATCCAGGGGCAGTGGCTACACCTTC. This sequence encodes CASTSRGSGYTF. Based on the CDR3 plus reference TRBV2 and TRBJ1-2, the full variable domain is EPEVTQTPSHQVTQMGQEVILRCVPISNHLYFYWYRQILGQKVEFLVSFYNNEISEKSEIFDDQFSVERPDGSNFTLKIRSTKLEDSAMYFCASTSRGSGYTFGSGTRLTVV.

As for this clone: Other DNA sequences in this specimen translate into the identical CDR3. The chain couples TRBV5-1 to TRBJ2-7, with 10 nucleotides matching TRBD1. The V segment lost 4 bases and the J segment 0 bases; nucleotides outside the gene matches: 4. CDR1 is SGHRS, CDR2 YFSETQ, per germline. The CDR3 covers 15 residues. The CDR3 loop is CASSLGQGSSYEQYF. In DNA form, the CDR3 reads TGCGCCAGCAGCCTGGGACAGGGGAGCTCCTACGAGCAGTACTTC.

The V call is TRBV3-1 (or the pseudogene TRBV3-2), the J call TRBJ1-5, with D possibly being TRBD1 (5 bases). Between the trimmed V and J ends, which lost 0 bases and 7 bases, there was a span of 7 bases. Germline CDR1 and CDR2: LGHDT and YNNKEL (reference sequence). The CDR3 covers 13 residues. CDR3 in amino acids: CASSQDRAQPQHF. The CDR3 DNA reads as TGTGCCAGCAGCCAAGACAGGGCCCAGCCCCAGCATTTT.

The chain has TRBV13 and TRBJ2-7; 7 positions agree with TRBD1. CDR3 length: 13 residues. The V gene end was trimmed by 2 bases and the J gene end by 3 bases; junction bases not matched to a gene: 1. The germline V gene encodes CDR1 PRHDT and CDR2 FYEKMQ (reference sequence). DNA for the CDR3: TGTGCCAGCAGCTTAAGACAGGGCTACGAGCAGTACTTC. This sequence encodes CASSLRQGYEQYF.

The rearrangement uses TRBV5-1 and TRBJ2-7, with no clear D. V was clipped by 2 bases and J by 2 bases, with 8 bases between them. The germline gives CDR1 SGHRS, CDR2 YFSETQ. This CDR3 has 13 amino acids. The CDR3 protein is CASSFSPPYEQYF. DNA for the CDR3: TGCGCCAGCAGCTTTAGTCCCCCCTACGAGCAGTACTTC. Variable domain in full (rest from reference TRBV5-1 and TRBJ2-7): KAGVTQTPRYLIKTRGQQVTLSCSPISGHRSVSWYQQTPGQGLQFLFEYFSETQRNKGNFPGRFSGRQFSNSRSEMNVSTLELGDSALYLCASSFSPPYEQYFGPGTRLTVT.

The chain has TRBV5-6 and TRBJ2-3, with D perhaps TRBD1 (6 bases). CDR1 and CDR2 (germline): SGHDT, YYEEEE. CDR3 length equals 14 residues. V lost 3 bases, J lost 4 bases, and 12 bases lay in between. The CDR3 sequence: CASSYGAGADTQYF. CDR3 DNA sequence: TGTGCCAGCAGCTACGGGGCAGGGGCAGATACGCAGTATTTT.